The source of this TCR beta chain is a study of cytomegalovirus exposure and HLA in healthy donors. Study conclusions and caveats: In a later analysis, HLA-associated beta chains showed higher expansion and lower generation probabilities than comparable chains. Later analysis demonstrated an association between a missense DCLRE1C variant and TCR beta V- and J-gene trimming. Earlier analysis looked at TCR beta V segments, and most were productive about 90% or about 30% of the time. As was reported, the HLA-A and HLA-B alleles of most subjects were accurately predicted from TCR beta sequences.

The primer mix had 60 Vbeta and 13 Jbeta primers. Libraries were prepared by immunoSEQ multiplex PCR; TCRdb keeps only in-frame clonotypes and omits some of them. Of some 190,000 clones listed, about four fifths are singletons. About this clone: What it recognizes is unknown.

The CDR3 is made up of 14 amino acids. V shed 4 bases and J 7 bases; nucleotides not matched to a gene: 9. Germline CDR1 and CDR2: LGHNA and YSLEER. The clonotype was recovered from a woman between 25 and 40 years old in good health and CMV-seronegative. The chain combines TRBV4-3 with TRBJ1-2; 7 bases map to TRBD1. Sequenced material: PBMCs. CDR3 DNA: TGCGCCAGCAGCCCCCGGACAGGAGGAGGTGGCTACACCTTC. It is translated as CASSPRTGGGGYTF.